Following are 5 T cell receptor beta chains from one sample sequenced in a study of cytomegalovirus exposure and HLA in healthy donors (dated by TCRdb to 2015 to 2018). Library preparation used the immunoSEQ multiplex PCR assay. The multiplex PCR relied on a mix of 60 forward primers for TCR Vbeta segments and 13 reverse primers for TCR Jbeta segments. TCRdb re-hosts the immuneACCESS table, in-frame sequences only. Its copies lack some clones; in the studies checked, an unresolved V gene accounts for under half of them, and the cause for the rest is not known. The sample profile shows fewer than 250,000 clones; approximately 86% of them were found once. The biggest ten clones account for 1% to 1.4% of the sample. The sequenced sample consisted of PBMCs. All receptors come from a boy between 2 and 10 years old in good health and CMV-seronegative.

The chain employs TRBV6-5 and TRBJ2-5; 11 bases align to TRBD1. The J call may be incorrect, as the DNA end agrees better with TRBJ2-7. Germline assignment: CDR1 MNHEY and CDR2 SVGAGI. CDR3 length: 15 residues. The CDR3: CASTRGTGGSYEQYF. In nucleotides, the CDR3 is TGTGCCAGTACACGAGGGACAGGGGGTTCCTACGAGCAGTACTTC.

In regard to this clone: This sample also contains other DNA sequences that code for the same CDR3. The V gene is TRBV27, the J gene TRBJ2-7; 10 bases map to TRBD1. The CDR3 spans 14 residues. The ends lost 6 bases at V and 2 bases at J; junction bases unmatched: 4. Germline V gene sequence: CDR1 MNHEY, CDR2 SMNVEV (reference sequence). In DNA, the CDR3 is TGTGCCAGCAGCCCAGGACAGGGGGCCTACGAGCAGTACTTC. The encoded protein is CASSPGQGAYEQYF.

The chain couples TRBV30 to TRBJ1-2; D may be TRBD1 (5 bases). The CDR3 runs 12 residues. Trimming took 4 bases from V and 4 from J, leaving 10 bases between them. The V gene's germline CDR1 is GTSNPN and CDR2 SVGIG (reference sequence). The CDR3 sequence: CAWMWGGYGYTF. In DNA form, the CDR3 reads TGTGCCTGGATGTGGGGGGGCTATGGCTACACCTTC.

This chain connects TRBV4-2 to TRBJ1-5, with TRBD1 matching 10 bases. Germline assignment: CDR1 LGHNA and CDR2 YNFKEQ. V trimming: 0 bases; J trimming: 3 bases; junction bases outside the gene matches: 8. CDR3 length: 18 residues. As DNA, the CDR3 is TGTGCCAGCAGCCAAGATTTCGGGACAGGGGAACTCAATCAGCCCCAGCATTTT. Protein: CASSQDFGTGELNQPQHF.

This clone occurred a few times. The chain has TRBV4-1 and TRBJ2-7, with TRBD2 as a possible D gene (6 bases). Germline V gene lookup returns CDR1 MGHRA and CDR2 YSYEKL. The CDR3 is made up of 15 amino acids. V shed 1 base and J shed 3 bases, with 13 bases lying between them. CDR3 amino acids: CASSQVPGLHYEQYF. For the CDR3, the DNA is TGCGCCAGCAGCCAAGTTCCGGGACTCCACTACGAGCAGTACTTC.